This T cell receptor (beta chain) was found in a study of shared clonotypes between healthy human individuals. For the study at large: Donors had three CD4 naive, three CD4 memory, two CD8 naive and one CD8 memory plate apiece. Findings and caveats of the study: The study's rarefaction showed incomplete sorted-subset sequencing despite large depth.

This clone showed up just once. The antigen is unknown. Division of CD4+ cells produced a CD45RA+ naive subset and a CD45RA-negative memory subset. It was across several immunoSEQ plates that each subset's genomic DNA was evenly split. Assay used: immunoSEQ multiplex PCR; TCRdb lists only in-frame clones, some missing. The sample shows about 2.4 million clones, roughly 93% of them seen only once. Germline values: CDR1 LGHNT, CDR2 FRNRAP. The CDR3 is made up of 16 amino acids. The V segment lost 0 bases and the J segment 0 bases; nucleotides outside the gene matches: 1. The gene calls are TRBV12-5 and TRBJ2-2, with 7 bases fitting TRBD2. The receptor's source is a man aged 18 to 35 in good health. Some clones in this sample may be carry-over from other donors' samples. The sequencing input was naive CD4+ T cells from PBMCs. Subset noted: CD45RA+ positively selected. Here the CDR3 DNA reads TGTGCTAGTGGTTTGGTCCTAGCGGCGAACACCGGGGAGCTGTTTTTT. Amino acids: CASGLVLAANTGELFF.